These 10 T cell receptor beta chains came from one sample sequenced in a study of tumor and adjacent non-tumor tissue in lung cancer. The library came from three nested PCR rounds adapted from ARM-PCR protocols. Via MiXCR, TCRdb re-called the multiplex PCR reads, giving one row per CDR3 protein. The repertoire holds about 110,000 distinct CDR3 sequences, with 75% to 90% as singletons. No cell sorting was done before RNA was extracted from the tissue. The specimen sequenced was lung tumor tissue. The receptor set was obtained from a man aged 70 or older with non-small cell lung cancer.

The chain is built from TRBV4-1 and TRBJ2-7; TRBD2 matches 11 bases. Germline V lookup: CDR1 MGHRA, CDR2 YSYEKL. CDR3 length: 16 residues. Trimming took 6 bases from V and 8 from J; bases not matched to a gene: 15. Here the CDR3 reads CASSLTLAGEGDKQYF. The CDR3 nucleotides read TGCGCCAGCAGTCTGACACTAGCGGGAGAGGGGGACAAGCAGTACTTC.

Concerning this clonotype: One end of the junction does not line up with germline, which may come from a read error. This chain joins TRBV18 and TRBJ2-7; D remains unclear. From germline, CDR1 is KGHSH and CDR2 LQKENI. The CDR3 length is 14 residues. CDR3 in amino acids: CACSQLDGSYEQYF. In nucleotides, the CDR3 is TGTGCCTGCTCACAACTCGACGGCTCCTACGAGCAGTATTTC.

With regard to this clonotype: The conserved final phenylalanine or tryptophan is absent from the CDR3, which likely points to a read error. V usage is TRBV5-4 and J usage is TRBJ2-1; D is unresolved. CDR1 is SGHNT, CDR2 YYREEE, per germline (reference sequence). This CDR3 region has 14 residues. V shed 4 bases and J shed 3 bases, with 11 bases lying between them. The CDR3 nucleotides are TGTGCCAGCAGCATGTTGGGCTACTACAATGAGCAGTTCTAT. This codes for CASSMLGYYNEQFY.

On this clonotype: Mismatch with germline at one junction end may stem from a read error. The chain recombines TRBV11-1 with TRBJ2-5; a possible D gene is TRBD2 (6 bases). The CDR3 runs to 15 residues. Germline-derived CDR1 and CDR2 are SGHAT and FQDESV (reference sequence). DNA of the CDR3: TGTGCCAGGAGCCCGGGTAGGACTAATCAAGATACCCAGTACTTC. Protein sequence: CARSPGRTNQDTQYF.

About this clonotype itself: A much larger clone sits a single nucleotide away, making a read error possible. In DNA, the CDR3 is TGTGCCAGCAGTGACAGCGGGGGCACAGATATGCAGTATTTT. Protein: CASSDSGGTDMQYF. The chain joins TRBV6-4 to TRBJ2-3, with 8 bases fitting TRBD2. This CDR3 contains 14 residues. Germline loops: CDR1 MRHNA, CDR2 SNTAGT.

The chain recombines TRBV29-1 with TRBJ1-1, with 9 bases aligning to TRBD1. Trimming cost V 8 bases and J 7 bases; bases outside gene matches: 14. The germline CDR1 and CDR2 sequences are SQVTM and ANQGSEA. The CDR3 runs 14 residues. CDR3 DNA sequence: TGCAGCATTCTGGACAGGGGCAGGGGCAATGAAGCTTTCTTT. Encoded protein: CSILDRGRGNEAFF.

The V gene is TRBV10-3, the J gene TRBJ2-1; D is unclear. V lost 11 bases and J 8 bases, leaving 19 bases between the germline ends. Germline V lookup: CDR1 ENHRY, CDR2 SYGVKD. The CDR3 extends over 13 amino acids. The CDR3 DNA reads TGTGCCTTCAACCACGGTAACAGAGATGAGCAGTTCTTC. Translating gives CAFNHGNRDEQFF.

Points on this clonotype: A read error may produce the germline difference seen at one junction end. The V and J genes are TRBV29-1 and TRBJ2-1, with D possibly being TRBD2 (5 bases). Germline values: CDR1 SQVTM, CDR2 ANQGSEA. This CDR3 spans 12 amino acids. The CDR3 DNA is TGCAGAGTTGCCGAGGGTAAGAATGAGCAGTCCTTC. Translation: CRVAEGKNEQSF.

In regard to this clonotype: Germline and junction disagree at one end, which may indicate a read error. The V gene is TRBV7-2, the J gene TRBJ1-5; weak D call: TRBD1 (5 bases). The CDR3 runs to 15 residues. Germline V gene sequence: CDR1 SGHTA, CDR2 FQGNSA. Written as DNA, the CDR3 is TGTGCCAGCAGCCAGTTATGGGGGGTGGATCAGCCCGAGCATTTT. Protein sequence: CASSQLWGVDQPEHF. The full variable domain, rest sourced from reference TRBV7-2 and TRBJ1-5, is GAGVSQSPSNKVTEKGKDVELRCDPISGHTALYWYRQSLGQGLEFLIYFQGNSAPDKSGLPSDRFSAERTGGSVSTLTIQRTQQEDSAVYLCASSQLWGVDQPEHFGDGTRLSIL.

Note on this clonotype: At one of its ends the junction is not consistent with the germline gene, which may arise from a read error. The V and J genes are TRBV6-1 and TRBJ1-1; the D is unclear. This CDR3 contains 14 residues. Germline lookup yields CDR1 MNHNS and CDR2 SASEGT. CDR3 DNA sequence: TGTGTCAGCACCGAAGGTCGGCGGCATACTGGAGCTTTCTTT. This codes for CVSTEGRRHTGAFF.